This record concerns one TCR beta chain sequence. Germline V gene sequence: CDR1 GTSNPN, CDR2 SVGIG (reference sequence). V shed 5 bases and J shed 2 bases, with 12 bases lying between them. This CDR3 region has 13 residues. In the authors' methods: Nucleated cell counts were estimated from reference gene primer amplification. Some clones are missing from TCRdb's copy, which holds only in-frame ones; the method was immunoSEQ multiplex PCR. The DNA gave D and trimming, while V, J and clone size come from that table. The sample has around 700,000 clones, approximately 90% seen once. These data are taken from a study of blood T cell repertoires in COVID-19. As for the study in general: Some COVID-19 samples were acute and others convalescent; all came from the United States, Italy and Spain. PBMCs, B-cell-depleted T cells, or T cells provided the cDNA or gDNA that made up the material.

The rearrangement joins TRBV30 to TRBJ1-1; possible D gene TRBD1, 5 bases. This receptor was identified in a woman aged 18-29 years with acute or convalescent COVID-19. Input material: peripheral blood. The CDR3 is CAWGARANTEAFF. CDR3 in DNA: TGTGCCTGGGGGGCCCGGGCAAACACTGAAGCTTTCTTT.